A single sample gave rise to the 11 T cell receptor beta chains below, sequenced in a study of blood T cell repertoires in COVID-19. The data were produced by immunoSEQ multiplex PCR, yet TCRdb's version contains in-frame clones alone and is incomplete. The data contain some 90,000 clones, 82% of them singletons. The sample consisted of peripheral blood. These receptors all come from a man between 70 and 80 years old with active or convalescent COVID-19.

In its sample, this clone was seen once. V gene TRBV15 combines with J gene TRBJ2-3, with 9 bases lining up with TRBD2. V lost 1 base and J lost 5; bases outside the gene matches: 7. The CDR3 runs 16 residues. Germline V CDR1 and CDR2: LNHNV, YYDKDF (reference sequence). The CDR3 DNA follows: TGTGCCACCAGCAGAGTTAGAGCGGGGGGCCGAGATACGCAGTATTTT. It yields the protein CATSRVRAGGRDTQYF.

The gene calls are TRBV7-8 and TRBJ1-4, with D unresolved. CDR1 SGHVS and CDR2 FQNEAQ come from the germline V gene. This CDR3 region has 14 residues. V was trimmed by 5 bases and J by 8 bases, leaving 15 bases between them. The CDR3 DNA follows: TGTGCCAGCAGCCCCCCCCGGTCACGGGAAAAACTGTTTTTT. Translated: CASSPPRSREKLFF.

The gene calls are TRBV7-2 and TRBJ1-3; D call uncertain. CDR3 size: 14 residues. In germline, CDR1 is SGHTA, CDR2 FQGNSA. V was clipped by 2 bases and J by 0 bases, with 5 bases between them. The CDR3 nucleotides are TGTGCCAGCAGCTTAATGAGCTCTGGAAACACCATATATTTT. Its translation is CASSLMSSGNTIYF.

The chain links TRBV7-9 to TRBJ1-1, with D unclear. Per the germline V gene, CDR1 is SEHNR and CDR2 is FQNEAQ (reference sequence). CDR3 length: 14 residues. Trimming left V 5 bases short and J 2 bases short, with 12 bases between. CDR3: CASSLRQTNTEAFF. Here the CDR3 DNA reads TGTGCCAGCAGCCTCAGGCAGACAAACACTGAAGCTTTCTTT.

V usage is TRBV9 and J usage is TRBJ2-5, with D possibly matching TRBD1 (5 bases). The germline CDR1 and CDR2 sequences are SGDLS and YYNGEE. This CDR3 has 13 amino acids. Between the trimmed V and J ends, which lost 2 bases and 5 bases, there was a span of 10 bases. The CDR3 DNA follows: TGTGCCAGCAGCGTCCAGTCAGGGGAGACCCAGTACTTC. This sequence encodes CASSVQSGETQYF.

The rearrangement links TRBV4-1 to TRBJ1-3; D not resolved. Germline assignment: CDR1 MGHRA and CDR2 YSYEKL. This CDR3 spans 15 amino acids. V lost 1 base, J lost 4 bases, and 11 bases lay in between. The DNA of the CDR3 is TGCGCCAGCAGCCAAGGTTCAGAATGGGGAAACACCATATATTTT. It translates to CASSQGSEWGNTIYF.

The J gene is TRBJ1-6, the V gene TRBV7-9; D possibly corresponds to TRBD1 (5 bases). Trimming pared 1 base from V and 4 bases from J, leaving 14 bases between. Looked up from germline, CDR1 is SEHNR and CDR2 is FQNEAQ (reference sequence). The CDR3 runs to 17 residues. As DNA, the CDR3 is TGTGCCAGCAGCTTAGGCGGGGGGGGAAGTTATAATTCACCCCTCCACTTT. Residues: CASSLGGGGSYNSPLHF.

The chain has TRBV5-1 and TRBJ2-6; D unclear. The V gene lost 0 bases and the J gene lost 4 bases, with 11 bases spanning the gap. This CDR3 has 16 residues. The germline gives CDR1 SGHRS, CDR2 YFSETQ. The CDR3 is CASSLAGGSGANVLTF. DNA of the CDR3: TGCGCCAGCAGCTTGGCAGGTGGGTCCGGGGCCAACGTCCTGACTTTC.

This clone was seen only once. V usage is TRBV6-5 and J usage is TRBJ2-5, with 12 bases matching TRBD2. Unmatched junction bases numbered 5, after V lost 4 bases and J lost 5 bases. The CDR3 runs 15 residues. From germline, CDR1 is MNHEY and CDR2 SVGAGI. CDR3 amino acids: CASSSSGGAWETQYF. CDR3 DNA: TGTGCCAGCAGTTCTAGCGGGGGGGCCTGGGAGACCCAGTACTTC.

The genes are TRBV5-1 and TRBJ2-7, with D possibly matching TRBD1 (6 bases). CDR3 length: 13 residues. With 1 base removed from V and 4 bases from J, the gap between germline ends came to 9 bases. The germline V gene encodes CDR1 SGHRS and CDR2 YFSETQ. The CDR3 nucleotides read TGCGCCAGCAGCTTGCACAGGGCGTACGAGCAGTACTTC. It yields the protein CASSLHRAYEQYF.

The rearrangement uses TRBV5-6 and TRBJ2-7; 13 bases match TRBD2. The CDR3 has 14 residues. Looked up from germline, CDR1 is SGHDT and CDR2 is YYEEEE. Germline trimming cut 0 bases from V and 6 bases from J; bases unmatched to any gene: 0. CDR3 sequence (DNA): TGTGCCAGCAGCTTGGGACTAGCGGGAGGCGAGCAGTACTTC. Protein: CASSLGLAGGEQYF. Full variable domain (outside the CDR3, taken from reference TRBV5-6 and TRBJ2-7): DAGVTQSPTHLIKTRGQQVTLRCSPKSGHDTVSWYQQALGQGPQFIFQYYEEEERQRGNFPDRFSGHQFPNYSSELNVNALLLGDSALYLCASSLGLAGGEQYFGPGTRLTVT.